The 15 T cell receptor beta chains below were found in one sample sequenced in a study of cytomegalovirus exposure and HLA in healthy donors (dated by TCRdb to about 2017). Library method: the immunoSEQ multiplex PCR assay. TCRdb stores this immuneACCESS table with in-frame sequences only. Part of the clones is absent; in the studies checked, under half of the shortfall reflects unresolved V genes, and no reason is known for the rest. The sample includes around 180,000 clones, with over 65% observed a single time. Over 5.5% of the sample is held by the ten biggest clonotypes. Sequences were obtained from PBMCs. These receptors originate from a man between 18 and 29 years old in good health and CMV-seropositive.

The J gene is TRBJ1-4, the V gene TRBV6-6; D is unresolved. The germline V gene has CDR1 MNHNY and CDR2 SVGAGI (reference sequence). The CDR3 runs to 14 residues. The ends were cut back, 2 bases at V and 8 bases at J, with 12 bases in the middle. The CDR3 protein is CASSYIGPGEKLFF. CDR3 sequence (DNA): TGTGCCAGCAGTTACATAGGCCCGGGGGAAAAACTGTTTTTT.

The chain links TRBV10-1 to TRBJ1-1; D is ambiguous. Looked up from germline, CDR1 is WNHNN and CDR2 is SYGVQD (reference sequence). With 0 bases removed from V and 3 bases from J, the gap between germline ends came to 11 bases. CDR3 length equals 15 residues. CDR3 DNA: TGCGCCAGCAGTGAGTCGGAGGGTCTGGACACTGAAGCTTTCTTT. Translated: CASSESEGLDTEAFF.

The CDR3 spells CASSRQVSEGNTIYF. CDR3 DNA sequence: TGTGCCAGCAGTCGACAGGTGTCAGAGGGAAACACCATATATTTT. This chain links TRBV6-1 with TRBJ1-3; the D gene is possibly TRBD1 (6 bases). CDR1 and CDR2 from the germline V gene are MNHNS and SASEGT. V was shortened by 5 bases and J by 4 bases, with 15 bases between the two germline ends. The CDR3 is 15 residues long.

V gene TRBV4-2 combines with J gene TRBJ2-1, with 7 bases lining up with TRBD2. CDR3 size: 15 residues. CDR1 and CDR2 from the germline V gene are LGHNA and YNFKEQ. With 0 bases clipped from V and 6 bases from J, the junction kept 5 bases outside the gene matches. The CDR3 nucleotides are TGTGCCAGCAGCCAAGATAGGCTAGCGGCCAATGAGCAGTTCTTC. Translation: CASSQDRLAANEQFF.

The genes are TRBV5-1 and TRBJ2-6, with TRBD2 identical over 7 bases. This CDR3 is built from 19 residues. V gave up 0 bases and J gave up 3 bases; unmatched junction bases: 12. CDR1 and CDR2 (germline): SGHRS, YFSETQ. CDR3: CASSLAVAGAPDGANVLTF. CDR3 coding DNA: TGCGCCAGCAGCTTGGCCGTCGCGGGAGCCCCGGATGGGGCCAACGTCCTGACTTTC.

This clone was seen only a few times. J is TRBJ1-1 and V is TRBV9, with D unclear. The CDR3 contains 13 residues. The germline V and J ends were trimmed by 0 bases and 1 base, with 4 bases remaining between them. Germline lookup yields CDR1 SGDLS and CDR2 YYNGEE. This CDR3 is CASSVGPNTEAFF. The CDR3 nucleotides are TGTGCCAGCAGCGTAGGGCCGAACACTGAAGCTTTCTTT.

This rearrangement joins TRBV2 to TRBJ2-3; no definite D call. V lost 6 bases, J lost 1 base, and 14 bases lay in between. Per the germline V gene, CDR1 is SNHLY and CDR2 is FYNNEI. The length of the CDR3 is 15 residues. The CDR3 nucleotides are TGTGCCAGCAGCTCCATGAGAGGCCGCACAGATACGCAGTATTTT. Encoded protein: CASSSMRGRTDTQYF.

This chain joins TRBV6-1 and TRBJ1-4; TRBD1 aligns across 7 bases. The CDR3 spans 14 residues. The junction had 2 bases not matched to a gene; V was cut back by 3 bases and J by 4 bases. CDR1 MNHNS and CDR2 SASEGT come from the germline V gene. The CDR3 sequence is CASSETGINEKLFF. In DNA, the CDR3 is TGTGCCAGCAGTGAGACAGGGATTAATGAAAAACTGTTTTTT.

J is TRBJ2-7 and V is TRBV5-4; 9 nucleotides align to TRBD1. The CDR3 covers 17 residues. The V gene's germline CDR1 is SGHNT and CDR2 YYREEE (reference sequence). The trim removed 4 bases at V and 1 base at J, leaving 12 bases unmatched. CDR3 sequence reads: CASSPTPRTGASYEQYF. CDR3 DNA: TGTGCCAGCAGCCCCACCCCGCGGACAGGGGCATCCTACGAGCAGTACTTC.

This chain joins TRBV7-9 and TRBJ2-3, with 14 bases fitting TRBD2. The V gene's germline CDR1 is SEHNR and CDR2 FQNEAQ (reference sequence). V shed 5 bases and J 0 bases; nucleotides not matched to a gene: 4. The CDR3 is 17 residues long. CDR3 in amino acids: CASSPGLAGESTDTQYF. As DNA, the CDR3 is TGTGCCAGCAGCCCGGGACTAGCGGGAGAAAGCACAGATACGCAGTATTTT.

This clone has at least ten counts. The chain carries TRBV19 and TRBJ2-5, with 7 positions matching TRBD1. Germline V lookup: CDR1 LNHDA, CDR2 SQIVND (reference sequence). There are 14 residues in the CDR3. V lost 6 bases, J lost 4 bases, and 8 bases stayed unmatched. This chain's CDR3 is CASRVTGVGETQYF. In DNA, the CDR3 is TGTGCCAGTAGAGTAACAGGGGTAGGAGAGACCCAGTACTTC.

DNA of the CDR3: TGTGCCAGCAGTTTTATGGCTAGCACAGATACGCAGTATTTT. Protein sequence: CASSFMASTDTQYF. The rearrangement links TRBV28 to TRBJ2-3; D call uncertain. Germline-derived CDR1 and CDR2 are MDHEN and SYDVKM. V shed 3 bases and J shed 0 bases, with 7 bases lying between them. This CDR3 has 14 amino acids.

About this clone: The same CDR3 also results from other DNA sequences found in this sample. The chain uses TRBV5-6 and TRBJ2-7, with 7 bases fitting TRBD2. This CDR3 is 14 amino acids long. CDR1 is SGHDT and CDR2 is YYEEEE in the germline V gene. The V segment lost 0 bases and the J segment 2 bases; nucleotides outside the gene matches: 2. The CDR3 protein is CASSLGGGTYEQYF. CDR3 DNA: TGTGCCAGCAGCTTGGGGGGAGGGACCTACGAGCAGTACTTC.

The chain joins TRBV7-2 to TRBJ2-1, with TRBD2 matching over 8 bases. In germline, CDR1 is SGHTA, CDR2 FQGNSA. The CDR3 has 13 amino acids. Germline trimming cut 8 bases from V and 10 bases from J; bases unmatched to any gene: 10. The CDR3 DNA reads TGTGCCAGCCGCGGCGGGGGGCTGGGCGAGCAGTTCTTC. This sequence encodes CASRGGGLGEQFF.

The rearrangement joins TRBV27 to TRBJ2-3; the D gene is possibly TRBD1 (7 bases). Per the germline V gene, CDR1 is MNHEY and CDR2 is SMNVEV (reference sequence). The V and J ends lost 6 bases and 0 bases respectively, with 19 bases between them. The CDR3 consists of 17 residues. Written as DNA, the CDR3 is TGTGCCAGCAGCGCAGGGGGGACGGACGGGAGCACAGATACGCAGTATTTT. Amino acids: CASSAGGTDGSTDTQYF.